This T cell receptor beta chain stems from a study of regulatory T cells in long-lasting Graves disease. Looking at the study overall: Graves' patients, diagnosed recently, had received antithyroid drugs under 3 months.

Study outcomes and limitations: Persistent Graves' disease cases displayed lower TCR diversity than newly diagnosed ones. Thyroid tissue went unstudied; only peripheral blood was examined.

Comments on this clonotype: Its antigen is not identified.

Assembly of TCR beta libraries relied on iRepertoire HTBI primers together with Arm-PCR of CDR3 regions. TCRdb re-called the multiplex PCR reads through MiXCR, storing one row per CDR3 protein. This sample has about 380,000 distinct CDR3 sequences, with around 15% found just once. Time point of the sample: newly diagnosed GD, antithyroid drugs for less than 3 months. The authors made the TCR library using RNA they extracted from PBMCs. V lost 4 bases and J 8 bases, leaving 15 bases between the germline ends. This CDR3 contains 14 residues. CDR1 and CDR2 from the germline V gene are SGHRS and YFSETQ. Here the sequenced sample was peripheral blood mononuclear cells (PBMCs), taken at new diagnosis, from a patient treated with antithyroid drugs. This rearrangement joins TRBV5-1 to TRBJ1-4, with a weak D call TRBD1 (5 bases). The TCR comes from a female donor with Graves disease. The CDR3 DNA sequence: TGCGCCAGCAGCAGAGTGGTTGGGGCGGAAAAACTGTTTTTT. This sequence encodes CASSRVVGAEKLFF.